This TCR beta chain was profiled in a study of T cell repertoires in cytomegalovirus infection. Study outcomes and limitations: HLA-C-restricted CMV clonotypes gave the most frequent clonotype in two of eight donors.

A remark on this clonotype: Its antigen is unidentified.

TCRdb fed the reads into MiXCR, producing one record per CDR3 protein. This table has over 100,000 distinct CDR3 sequences, 25% to 35% appearing once. The input for sequencing was CD8+ T cells from cultured PBMCs, taken from culture after CMV antigen stimulation. The clonotype originates from a human donor in good health (CMV status not recorded). Some clones in this sample may be carry-over from other donors' samples.

CDR3 protein: CSAGGVAGVSSYNEQFF. CDR3 DNA sequence: TGCAGTGCGGGCGGGGTAGCGGGGGTAAGCTCCTACAATGAGCAGTTCTTC. The chain couples TRBV20-1 to TRBJ2-1; 9 bases align to TRBD2. CDR3 length: 17 residues. Trimming cost V 6 bases and J 0 bases; bases outside gene matches: 12. Germline V gene lookup returns CDR1 DFQATT and CDR2 SNEGSKA (reference sequence).